These 10 T cell receptor beta chains originate from one sample sequenced in a study of patients and donors after allogeneic stem cell transplantation (TCRdb year 2020). Receptor libraries were prepared by RT-PCR. The sequencer listed for this sample is NextSeq 550. TCRdb reran the public reads through fastp at Q25 and MiXCR, keeping productive beta chains. Identical CDR3 proteins give one entry, which carries the most common genes and DNA. In this sample the table shows about 230,000 distinct CDR3 sequences, about 14% of which occur a single time. More than 9% of the sample rests with the top ten. Sequencing was carried out using blood, either unsorted or a sorted T cell fraction (not recorded which). These TCRs come from a human donor who was either an allogeneic HSCT recipient or a stem cell or donor lymphocyte infusion donor (not recorded which). It is not recorded whose cells these are; they may come from a transplant donor.

The chain employs TRBV7-2 and TRBJ2-2; TRBD1 might be the D (5 bases). The V gene's germline CDR1 is SGHTA and CDR2 FQGNSA. V lost 3 bases, J lost 0 bases, and 8 bases lay in between. The CDR3 extends over 15 amino acids. The CDR3 protein is CASSLSRANTGELFF. DNA of the CDR3: TGTGCCAGCAGCTTGAGCAGGGCGAACACCGGGGAGCTGTTTTTT. The entire variable domain, with the rest obtained from reference TRBV7-2 and TRBJ2-2, is as follows: GAGVSQSPSNKVTEKGKDVELRCDPISGHTALYWYRQSLGQGLEFLIYFQGNSAPDKSGLPSDRFSAERTGGSVSTLTIQRTQQEDSAVYLCASSLSRANTGELFFGEGSRLTVL.

The chain has TRBV12-5 and TRBJ2-1; D unresolved. Germline V lookup: CDR1 LGHNT, CDR2 FRNRAP. V was clipped by 2 bases and J by 5 bases, with 4 bases between them. The CDR3 runs 12 residues. CDR3 bases: TGTGCTAGTGGTTTGTTCGACAATGAGCAGTTCTTC. Protein: CASGLFDNEQFF.

The rearrangement joins TRBV23-1 to TRBJ2-5, with a possible D match to TRBD1 (6 bases). TRBV23-1 qualifies as an ORF whose function is uncertain. Trimming cost V 6 bases and J 1 base, with 9 bases left between them. The CDR3 is 13 amino acids. CDR3 residues: CASRGQPQETQYF. CDR3 nucleotides: TGCGCCAGCAGGGGACAACCCCAAGAGACCCAGTACTTC.

This clonotype was observed a few times. The chain is built from TRBV5-1 and TRBJ1-3; TRBD1 might be the D (6 bases). Germline V lookup: CDR1 SGHRS, CDR2 YFSETQ. The CDR3 is 14 amino acids. The V gene lost 5 bases and the J gene lost 0 bases, with 9 bases spanning the gap. The CDR3 loop reads CASRGQTSGNTIYF. The CDR3 region has the DNA TGCGCCAGCAGAGGACAGACCTCTGGAAACACCATATATTTT.

CDR3 sequence: CASSWTGTSAHNEQFF. CDR3 in DNA: TGCGCCAGCAGCTGGACCGGGACTAGCGCACACAATGAGCAGTTCTTC. The J gene is TRBJ2-1, the V gene TRBV5-1, with 10 bases that match TRBD2. The CDR3 has 16 residues. V lost 3 bases and J lost 5; bases outside the gene matches: 8. Germline values: CDR1 SGHRS, CDR2 YFSETQ.

The chain couples TRBV4-1 to TRBJ2-6; 9 positions match TRBD2. Germline CDR1 is MGHRA and CDR2 is YSYEKL. The CDR3 totals 18 residues. Trimming at V came to 3 bases and at J to 0 bases, leaving 6 bases not matched to a gene. CDR3 sequence reads: CASSQTGTSISGANVLTF. The DNA of the CDR3 is TGCGCCAGCAGCCAGACTGGGACTAGCATCTCTGGGGCCAACGTCCTGACTTTC.

The chain combines TRBV19 with TRBJ2-7, with 7 bases identical to TRBD1. CDR1 LNHDA and CDR2 SQIVND come from the germline V gene (reference sequence). V dropped 4 bases and J dropped 2; count of bases not matched to a gene: 11. The CDR3 totals 16 residues. CDR3 region: CASSRGQVEGTYEQYF. In nucleotides, the CDR3 is TGTGCCAGTAGTAGAGGACAGGTCGAGGGCACCTACGAGCAGTACTTC.

In this sample, this clonotype turned up many times. The gene calls are TRBV20-1 and TRBJ2-2, with D uncertain. This CDR3 contains 15 residues. The germline V gene encodes CDR1 DFQATT and CDR2 SNEGSKA (reference sequence). Between the trimmed V and J ends, which lost 0 bases and 1 base, there was a span of 9 bases. In DNA, the CDR3 is TGCAGTGCTAGAGATGCCAATCTGAACACCGGGGAGCTGTTTTTT. Translated, it gives CSARDANLNTGELFF.

This clonotype was observed at least ten times. V and J are TRBV4-2 and TRBJ2-5; possible D gene TRBD1, 7 bases. This CDR3 is built from 19 residues. V lost 2 bases and J 1 base, leaving 23 bases between the germline ends. The germline CDR1 and CDR2 sequences are LGHNA and YNFKEQ. The CDR3 sequence is CASSQQGVGGTWAQETQYF. The CDR3 DNA follows: TGTGCCAGCAGCCAACAGGGGGTGGGAGGAACTTGGGCCCAAGAGACCCAGTACTTC.

The chain has TRBV20-1 and TRBJ1-1; possibly TRBD1 for D (5 bases). Germline V gene lookup returns CDR1 DFQATT and CDR2 SNEGSKA (reference sequence). Trimming removed 4 bases from V and 11 bases from J, with 14 bases in between. The CDR3 is 11 amino acids. CDR3 sequence: CSAKAGTLAFF. The CDR3 coding sequence is TGCAGTGCTAAAGCTGGGACGTTGGCTTTCTTT.